The T cell receptor beta chain described here comes from a study of siplizumab effects on memory and regulatory T cells. Whole-study results and caveats: The alloresponse seemed to draw substantially on naive T cells, which appeared more diverse than memory cells.

The table came from immunoSEQ multiplex PCR; TCRdb's copy has only in-frame clones and leaves some out. Here the sample spans approximately 120,000 clones, roughly 93% being singletons. A note on this clone: Its cognate antigen is unknown.

The receptor's source is a human donor in good health. The sample was non-Treg CD4+ T cells sorted from blood.

The CDR3 here is CASSQPTGGSNQPQHF. Here the CDR3 DNA reads TGCGCCAGCAGCCAACCGACAGGGGGCAGCAATCAGCCCCAGCATTTT. The rearrangement joins TRBV4-1 to TRBJ1-5; TRBD1 matches at 10 bases. Germline V lookup: CDR1 MGHRA, CDR2 YSYEKL. This CDR3 is built from 16 residues. The V and J ends lost 2 bases and 1 base, in that order; junction bases with no gene match: 2.